The 10 T cell receptor beta chains below come from one sample, sequenced in a study of T cells expressing NK-cell markers. TCRdb re-called the 5' RACE reads and catalogs CDR3 proteins one per entry, DNA excluded. Here the sample table reports about 460,000 distinct CDR3 sequences. The source material was blood T cells: a sorted CD56 or NKG2C T cell subset, CD4+ or CD8+ T cells, or bulk PBMC T cells (not recorded which). The receptors come from a woman between 50 and 59 years old in good health.

The chain employs TRBV28 and TRBJ1-5; TCRdb designates TRBD1, a call that cannot be tested without DNA. Germline-derived CDR1 and CDR2 are MDHEN and SYDVKM. The CDR3 contains 18 residues. CDR3 region: CASSLAPRAGDSNQPQHF.

The rearrangement links TRBV5-1 to TRBJ2-1; TCRdb's assignment of TRBD1 cannot be checked, as there is no DNA. The germline V gene encodes CDR1 SGHRS and CDR2 YFSETQ. The length of the CDR3 is 15 residues. The CDR3 spells CASSLAGGAWDEQFF.

The V gene is TRBV2, the J gene TRBJ2-3; TCRdb calls TRBD2, which cannot be checked without DNA. Germline CDR1 reads SNHLY; CDR2 reads FYNNEI. The CDR3 runs to 13 residues. The CDR3: CASSALSTDTQYF.

The chain has TRBV6-5 and TRBJ2-3; TCRdb returns TRBD2, unconfirmable since there is no DNA. CDR3 length: 17 amino acids. Germline loops: CDR1 MNHEY, CDR2 SVGAGI. CDR3 residues: CATAASWLGARTDTQYF.

The chain joins TRBV15 to TRBJ2-3. The germline CDR1 and CDR2 sequences are LNHNV and YYDKDF (reference sequence). The CDR3 is 14 residues long. This chain's CDR3 is CATSSRTYTDTQYF.

The rearrangement joins TRBV6-6 to TRBJ2-7; TCRdb proposes TRBD2, but this gene call is untestable without DNA. The germline V gene has CDR1 MNHNY and CDR2 SVGAGI (reference sequence). This CDR3 contains 15 residues. The CDR3 reads CASSLQGGLAYEQYF.

The genes are TRBV4-1 and TRBJ1-5; TCRdb picks TRBD1, but there is no DNA to check that call. CDR1 and CDR2 (germline): MGHRA, YSYEKL. The CDR3 is made up of 13 amino acids. The CDR3 spells CASSDRVGQPQHF.

The chain is built from TRBV15 and TRBJ2-1; without DNA, the TCRdb call of TRBD2 cannot be checked. CDR1 LNHNV and CDR2 YYDKDF come from the germline V gene (reference sequence). The CDR3 extends over 18 amino acids. The CDR3 here is CATSRGLAGVRSLNEQFF.

The chain links TRBV3-1 to TRBJ2-1; TCRdb outputs TRBD1, but without DNA this stays unchecked. The CDR3 loop spans 15 amino acids. Germline V gives CDR1 LGHDT, CDR2 YNNKEL (reference sequence). The CDR3 reads CASSVNRVPRDEQFF.

This sequence joins TRBV14 and TRBJ2-5; TCRdb picks TRBD1, but there is no DNA to check that call. The V gene's germline CDR1 is SGHDN and CDR2 FVKESK. The CDR3 consists of 15 residues. The CDR3 protein is CASSPQGTGLETQYF.